This T cell receptor (beta chain) appears in the sequencing data of a study of OX40 agonist ivuxolimab in advanced cancers. If patients had autoimmune disease history or systemic immunosuppression, they were excluded. V was shortened by 3 bases and J by 6 bases, with 6 bases between the two germline ends. The CDR3 is 12 amino acids. Germline CDR1 and CDR2: MNHEY and SMNVEV (reference sequence). Some clones are missing from TCRdb's copy, which holds only in-frame ones; the method was immunoSEQ multiplex PCR. The data contain tens of thousands of clones, 84% of them seen just once; the ten biggest clones take up 6.9%.

The TCR originated in an adult with an advanced solid tumor such as melanoma, head and neck, liver or kidney cancer. The specimen comprised CD4+ or CD8+ T cells sorted from blood, sampled in a trial of the OX40 agonist ivuxolimab. This chain links TRBV27 with TRBJ1-5; D gene ambiguous. This CDR3 reads CASSFRGQPQHF. CDR3 nucleotide sequence: TGTGCCAGCAGTTTTAGAGGTCAGCCCCAGCATTTT.